This TCR beta chain was recovered during a study of regulatory T cells in long-lasting Graves disease. This clonotype occurred many times. Its matching antigen is unknown. Trimming removed 0 bases at V and 6 bases at J, with 5 bases between. The length of the CDR3 is 12 residues. Germline CDR1 and CDR2: SNHLY and FYNNEI. HTBI primers from iRepertoire and Arm-PCR of CDR3 regions yielded the TCR beta libraries. Original processing methods: Analysis of the samples identified roughly 62 TRBV and 14 to 15 TRBJ segments. TCRdb processed the multiplex PCR reads anew with MiXCR; each CDR3 protein has one entry. It is TCRdb's table, rather than the study itself, that gives the V and J calls and clone size. The table lists 600,000 to 800,000 distinct CDR3 sequences, 25% to 35% of them singletons. Study-level findings and limits: Between persistent patients, about 2,700 public clonotypes were shared, exceeding the approximately 990 shared between new patients.

Time point defined: persistent/refractory GD, antithyroid drugs over 5 years with positive TRAb. Isolated PBMC RNA provided the starting material for the TCR library. From an endocrinology department in Xi'an, China, came the patients. The J gene is TRBJ1-1, the V gene TRBV2; D is ambiguous. The TCR comes from a female donor with Graves disease. This sample comprised peripheral blood mononuclear cells (PBMCs), obtained when the disease was refractory, from a patient treated with antithyroid drugs. This CDR3 reads CASSEAGSEAFF. The CDR3, as DNA: TGTGCCAGCAGTGAAGCGGGGTCTGAAGCTTTCTTT.